This note documents a single T cell receptor beta chain sequence. The data are from a study of blood T cell repertoires in COVID-19. There are 14 residues in the CDR3. V lost 11 bases and J lost 0, with 17 bases in between. Germline V gives CDR1 MNHEY, CDR2 SVGAGI. This table comes from immunoSEQ multiplex PCR, and its TCRdb copy is limited to in-frame clones, with some not included. The data show 60,000 to 80,000 clones, roughly 85% seen once. The specimen was peripheral blood. The source is a human donor in a cohort sampled during active COVID-19. The chain couples TRBV6-5 to TRBJ2-7; possible D gene TRBD2, 6 bases. The CDR3 DNA reads TGTGCCTCCGGGGGAGACATGATCTCCTACGAGCAGTACTTC. Protein: CASGGDMISYEQYF.